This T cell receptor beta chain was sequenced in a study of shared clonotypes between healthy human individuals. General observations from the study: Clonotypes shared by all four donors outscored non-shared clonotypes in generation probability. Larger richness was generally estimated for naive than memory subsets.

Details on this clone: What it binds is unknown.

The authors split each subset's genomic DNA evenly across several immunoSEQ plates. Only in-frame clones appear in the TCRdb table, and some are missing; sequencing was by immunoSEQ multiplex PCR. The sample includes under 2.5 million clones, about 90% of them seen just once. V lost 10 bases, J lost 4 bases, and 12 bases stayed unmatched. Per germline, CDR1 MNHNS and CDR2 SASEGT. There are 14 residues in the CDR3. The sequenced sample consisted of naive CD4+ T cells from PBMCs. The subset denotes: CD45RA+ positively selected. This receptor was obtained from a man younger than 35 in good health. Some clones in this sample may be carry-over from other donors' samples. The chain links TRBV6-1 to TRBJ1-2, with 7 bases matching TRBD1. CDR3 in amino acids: CATLVDRVFYGYTF. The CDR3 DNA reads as TGTGCCACACTGGTCGACAGGGTCTTCTATGGCTACACCTTC.